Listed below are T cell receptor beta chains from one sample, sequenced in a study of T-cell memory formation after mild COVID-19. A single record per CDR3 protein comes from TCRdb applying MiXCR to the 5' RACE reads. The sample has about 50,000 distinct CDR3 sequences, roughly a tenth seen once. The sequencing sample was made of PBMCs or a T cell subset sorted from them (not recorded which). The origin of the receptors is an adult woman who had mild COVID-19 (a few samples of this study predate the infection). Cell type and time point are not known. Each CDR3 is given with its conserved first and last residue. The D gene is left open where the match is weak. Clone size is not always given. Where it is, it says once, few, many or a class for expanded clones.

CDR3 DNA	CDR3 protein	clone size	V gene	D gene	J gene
TGTGCCAGCAGGGGACAGCCCTACGAGCAGTACTTC	CASRGQPYEQYF	few	TRBV2	TRBD1	TRBJ2-7
TGCAGTGCTAGAGATCGGAAGGGGGGGCGGACCACAGATACGCAGTATTTT	CSARDRKGGRTTDTQYF	few	TRBV20-1	.	TRBJ2-3
TGTGCCAGCAGCCAAGCACTAGCGGGGGGTACAGATACGCAGTATTTT	CASSQALAGGTDTQYF	.	TRBV4-2	TRBD2	TRBJ2-3
TGTGCCAGCAGCTCTACAGGGCATGAGCAGTTCTTC	CASSSTGHEQFF	many	TRBV7-3	.	TRBJ2-1
TGTGCCAGCTCACCAAGTACAGGGGGCCACACTGAAGCTTTCTTT	CASSPSTGGHTEAFF	few	TRBV18	TRBD1	TRBJ1-1
TGCAGTGCTAGAGCAGGACTAGCGGGGGTGTATGTGACCCAGTACTTC	CSARAGLAGVYVTQYF	few	TRBV20-1	TRBD2	TRBJ2-5
TGTGCCAGCAGCCAAGTGGGGACTAGGAACACCGGGGAGCTGTTTTTT	CASSQVGTRNTGELFF	.	TRBV14	TRBD2	TRBJ2-2
TGTGCCAGCAGCTTAGCACACACAGATACGCAGTATTTT	CASSLAHTDTQYF	.	TRBV7-2	.	TRBJ2-3
TGTGCCAGCAGCCCGGGACATAGCTCCTACGAGCAGTACTTC	CASSPGHSSYEQYF	many	TRBV7-3	.	TRBJ2-7
TGTGCCAGCAGCTTAGGTCCCTCGAGAAACTATGGCTACACCTTC	CASSLGPSRNYGYTF	.	TRBV7-6	.	TRBJ1-2
TGTGCCAGCAGCCGGACGGGCGGGTCCTACGAGCAGTACTTC	CASSRTGGSYEQYF	few	TRBV9	.	TRBJ2-7
TGTGCCAGCAGTCCCCCAGCTTTGAACACTGAAGCTTTCTTT	CASSPPALNTEAFF	few	TRBV25-1	.	TRBJ1-1
TGTGCCACCCCCGGCGAGGGCCGAACCTCCTACGAGCAGTACTTC	CATPGEGRTSYEQYF	many	TRBV24-1	.	TRBJ2-7
TGTGCCAGCAGCTTGGAATCAGGGCGAGCCTACGAGCAGTACTTC	CASSLESGRAYEQYF	.	TRBV7-2	.	TRBJ2-7
TGTGCCAGCAGTTTGGCGGGGAAGGGGAACACTGAAGCTTTCTTT	CASSLAGKGNTEAFF	few	TRBV12-3/TRBV12-4	.	TRBJ1-1
TGTGCCAGCAGTTCCTGGACTAGCGGGGGCCGAAGAGCAGGCGAGCAGTACTTC	CASSSWTSGGRRAGEQYF	.	TRBV6-2/TRBV6-3	TRBD2	TRBJ2-7
TGTGCCAGCAGCTTAGAGGAAAAGGGCATTCAGTACTTC	CASSLEEKGIQYF	.	TRBV7-8	.	TRBJ2-4
TGTGCCAGCAGCTTAAAGGGTTGGGGGAGGGGCACTGAAGCTTTCTTT	CASSLKGWGRGTEAFF	.	TRBV7-3	.	TRBJ1-1
TGTGCCAGCAGCCTCACATCTGGGTATGAGCAGTTCTTC	CASSLTSGYEQFF	.	TRBV5-4	.	TRBJ2-1
TGTGCCACCAGTGATCCGGCCGGGACCTACGAGCAGTACTTC	CATSDPAGTYEQYF	few	TRBV24-1	.	TRBJ2-7
TGCGCCAGCAGCCAAGATTGGAAAAAGAATGAAAAACTGTTTTTT	CASSQDWKKNEKLFF	.	TRBV4-3	.	TRBJ1-4
TGCGCCAGCAGACAAGGACAGGGGGGCAATGAGCAGTTCTTC	CASRQGQGGNEQFF	many	TRBV5-1	TRBD1	TRBJ2-1
TGTGCCAGCGGGAATAGAGCAGATACGCAGTATTTT	CASGNRADTQYF	few	TRBV12-3/TRBV12-4	.	TRBJ2-3
TGTGCCAGCAGTTTAGCAGGAAACACTGAAGCTTTCTTT	CASSLAGNTEAFF	many	TRBV12-3/TRBV12-4	.	TRBJ1-1
TGTGCCAGCAGTCAGGGTCCCTACGAGCAGTACTTC	CASSQGPYEQYF	once	TRBV2	.	TRBJ2-7
TGTGCCAGCAGCTTGCCTAGCGGCGGCACAGATACGCAGTATTTT	CASSLPSGGTDTQYF	many	TRBV5-5	TRBD2	TRBJ2-3
TGTGCCAGCAGCGCCACCCGGGGAGATACGCAGTATTTT	CASSATRGDTQYF	few	TRBV2	.	TRBJ2-3
TGCGCCAGCAGCACCCTAAGGTTTGGAGAGCAGTACTTC	CASSTLRFGEQYF	many	TRBV5-1	.	TRBJ2-7
TGCAGTGCTTCAGGGGGGGACTCGACTAGCCGCACAGATACGCAGTATTTT	CSASGGDSTSRTDTQYF	few	TRBV20-1	.	TRBJ2-3
TGTGCCAGCAGTGTAGGCGAAGGGGGCTACACCTTC	CASSVGEGGYTF	.	TRBV2	.	TRBJ1-2
TGCAGTGCTAGCGTCCCGGGACTAGCGGGAGCGGGGGAGCAGTACTTC	CSASVPGLAGAGEQYF	few	TRBV20-1	TRBD2	TRBJ2-7
TGTGCCAGCAATGACAGGAACACCGGGGAGCTGTTTTTT	CASNDRNTGELFF	few	TRBV11-3	.	TRBJ2-2
TGTGCCAGCAGTTTAGCAGCGACTAGCGGTAGCACAGATACGCAGTATTTT	CASSLAATSGSTDTQYF	many	TRBV12-3/TRBV12-4	TRBD2	TRBJ2-3
TGTGCCAGCAGCTCCCGGACAGGGATAGATACGCAGTATTTT	CASSSRTGIDTQYF	few	TRBV11-3	TRBD1	TRBJ2-3
TGTGCCAGCAGAATAGGGGGCCATGGCTACACCTTC	CASRIGGHGYTF	many	TRBV12-3/TRBV12-4	TRBD1	TRBJ1-2
TGTGCCTGGACTCCAAGCGGGGCCCGTCAAGAGACCCAGTACTTC	CAWTPSGARQETQYF	many	TRBV30	TRBD2	TRBJ2-5
TGTGCCAGCAGCCGCCATGCCGGGACAGGGAGGCTCGAGCAGTACTTC	CASSRHAGTGRLEQYF	.	TRBV6-2/TRBV6-3	TRBD1	TRBJ2-7
TGTGCCAGCAGACGGGCACTAGCGGGGGGGCCCATCAATGAGCAGTTCTTC	CASRRALAGGPINEQFF	few	TRBV6-6	TRBD2	TRBJ2-1
TGTGCCAGCAGCCGCGGGACAGGGGAGAACACTGAAGCTTTCTTT	CASSRGTGENTEAFF	.	TRBV4-2	TRBD1	TRBJ1-1
TGTGCCACCACGGTCCGGACAGGGGGCAACTATGGCTACACCTTC	CATTVRTGGNYGYTF	few	TRBV24-1	TRBD1	TRBJ1-2
TGTGCCAGCAGCTTAGGGGGCAGGGACACTGAAGCTTTCTTT	CASSLGGRDTEAFF	many	TRBV7-2	.	TRBJ1-1
TGCGCCAGCAGCCAAGATCGAAGACAGGGGTCCTACAATGAGCAGTTCTTC	CASSQDRRQGSYNEQFF	.	TRBV4-1	TRBD1	TRBJ2-1
TGCAGTGCTAGAGATCTGAGGAGGGGCCCCTACAATGAGCAGTTCTTC	CSARDLRRGPYNEQFF	.	TRBV20-1	.	TRBJ2-1
TGTGCCAGCAGCTTAGGGAGGGATACGCAGTATTTT	CASSLGRDTQYF	medium-sized	TRBV7-3	.	TRBJ2-3
TGTGCCAGCAGCCCTCTGGGGCGCGGGGGCCTTACCTACGAGCAGTACTTC	CASSPLGRGGLTYEQYF	few	TRBV3-1	.	TRBJ2-7
TGTGCCAGCACCTTGGTTCCAGCGGAGGACAATGAGCAGTTCTTC	CASTLVPAEDNEQFF	many	TRBV12-3/TRBV12-4	.	TRBJ2-1
TGCAGCGCGAATCAGGGAAACACTGAAGCTTTCTTT	CSANQGNTEAFF	few	TRBV29-1	.	TRBJ1-1
TGTGCCAGCAGTGAATCGGGAGGGCCTCGCAATGAGCAGTTCTTC	CASSESGGPRNEQFF	few	TRBV25-1	TRBD2	TRBJ2-1
TGCAGTGCTAGTCACAGGGTTGTGAAAGAGACCCAGTACTTC	CSASHRVVKETQYF	many	TRBV20-1	.	TRBJ2-5
TGCAGTGCTCATGATGGCGATAGGCGGACGATACTAGCCAAAAACATTCAGTACTTC	CSAHDGDRRTILAKNIQYF	many	TRBV20-1	.	TRBJ2-4
TGTGCCAGCAGTTTAGGGACAGGGTGGTCCACTGAAGCTTTCTTT	CASSLGTGWSTEAFF	.	TRBV12-3/TRBV12-4	TRBD1	TRBJ1-1
TGTGCCAGCTCACCCCAGGGAGGCAATGAGCAGTTCTTC	CASSPQGGNEQFF	.	TRBV18	.	TRBJ2-1
TGTGCCACCAGTGATGTTAGCGGGTTCTCCTACAATGAGCAGTTCTTC	CATSDVSGFSYNEQFF	few	TRBV24-1	TRBD2	TRBJ2-1